This entry is about one T cell receptor beta chain. Its antigen is currently unknown. The data derive from a study of T cells expressing NK-cell markers. Whole-study context: Sorted CD3+CD56-NKG2C+, CD3+CD56+NKG2C- and CD3+CD56+NKG2C+ T cells were the source of the TCR beta repertoires. General study findings and limits: The CD3+CD56-NKG2C+ fraction was also led by these clonotypes in a few donors. A range of 1.0-7.0% of CD8+ T cells consisted of dominant NKG2C+ clonotypes in more than five donors.

For TCR beta, cDNA was produced by 5'RACE template switching with UMIs. Using the 5' RACE reads, TCRdb records one entry per CDR3 protein without DNA. This table holds more than 400,000 distinct CDR3 sequences. The CDR3 covers 13 residues. Germline lookup yields CDR1 SQVTM and CDR2 ANQGSEA. The J gene is TRBJ1-1, the V gene TRBV29-1; TCRdb designates TRBD1, a call that cannot be tested without DNA. Sequenced material: blood T cells: a sorted CD56 or NKG2C T cell subset, CD4+ or CD8+ T cells, or bulk PBMC T cells (not recorded which). The sequence was collected from a woman between 18 and 75 years old in good health. CDR3 region: CSVGDRGPGEAFF.